These 26 T cell receptor beta chains share one sample of origin, sequenced in a study of blood T cell repertoires in COVID-19. Only in-frame clones appear in the TCRdb table, and some are missing; sequencing was by immunoSEQ multiplex PCR. The data hold hundreds of thousands of clones, with under 90% observed a single time. What was sequenced was peripheral blood. The origin of the receptors is a woman aged 40 to 50 with active or convalescent COVID-19.

The genes are TRBV18 and TRBJ2-6, with 7 positions matching TRBD1. CDR3 length: 18 residues. Germline V gene lookup returns CDR1 KGHSH and CDR2 LQKENI. The J segment lost 6 bases and the V segment lost 4 bases, leaving 15 bases of the junction unmatched. The CDR3 coding sequence is TGTGCCAGCTCACTGTCGGGACAGCCTTGGGAATCGGCCAACGTCCTGACTTTC. It codes for CASSLSGQPWESANVLTF.

This clone was found once. The chain has TRBV28 and TRBJ2-7; TRBD2 matches at 11 bases. Germline V lookup: CDR1 MDHEN, CDR2 SYDVKM. J gave up 7 bases and V 3 bases, and 14 bases lay outside the gene matches. CDR3 length: 17 residues. DNA for the CDR3: TGTGCCAGCAGTTTTATTGGCCTAGCGGGAGGATTGGAGGAGCAGTACTTC. Amino acids: CASSFIGLAGGLEEQYF.

The chain couples TRBV12-3 or TRBV12-4 to TRBJ1-2, with D unclear. Trimming stripped 6 bases from V and 4 bases from J, with 6 bases between. The CDR3 runs to 11 residues. Here the CDR3 reads CASRSGYGYTF. CDR3 DNA: TGTGCCAGCAGGAGCGGCTATGGCTACACCTTC.

This chain connects TRBV9 to TRBJ1-4; TRBD1 is a possible D gene (5 bases). Germline V gene data show CDR1 as SGDLS and CDR2 as YYNGEE. This CDR3 has 15 amino acids. Trimming left V 0 bases short and J 8 bases short, with 14 bases between. The CDR3 DNA reads as TGTGCCAGCAGCGTAGTGGGGAGGGGTCGAGAAAAACTGTTTTTT. Protein product: CASSVVGRGREKLFF.

This chain links TRBV11-3 with TRBJ1-2; 8 bases fit TRBD1. V dropped 5 bases and J dropped 2; count of bases not matched to a gene: 10. CDR3 length: 16 residues. Per the germline V gene, CDR1 is SGHNT and CDR2 is YENEEA. The CDR3: CASSNLQGANNYGYTF. The CDR3 DNA reads as TGTGCCAGCAGCAACCTGCAGGGGGCGAACAACTATGGCTACACCTTC.

This chain joins TRBV28 and TRBJ2-3, with TRBD2 identical over 9 bases. Losses at the gene ends were 5 bases for V and 4 bases for J; bases not matched to a gene: 10. The CDR3 contains 16 residues. Germline V gene data show CDR1 as MDHEN and CDR2 as SYDVKM. CDR3 nucleotides: TGTGCCAGCAGTGTAGAGGGCGGGGGGGCTTCAGATACGCAGTATTTT. Amino acids: CASSVEGGGASDTQYF.

This chain joins TRBV5-5 and TRBJ1-5, with a possible D match to TRBD1 (6 bases). V was clipped by 2 bases and J by 7 bases, with 13 bases between them. CDR1 is SGHKS and CDR2 is YYEKEE in the germline V gene (reference sequence). CDR3 length: 14 amino acids. The CDR3 nucleotides read TGTGCCAGCAGCTTCCAGGGGTCGGGGCAGCCCCAGCATTTT. It encodes CASSFQGSGQPQHF.

The CDR3 sequence is CASSPQTSSYNEQFF. CDR3 DNA: TGTGCCAGCAGCCCTCAGACTAGCTCCTACAATGAGCAGTTCTTC. The chain links TRBV7-8 to TRBJ2-1; a weak D match, TRBD2 (6 bases). This CDR3 comprises 15 residues. Between the trimmed V and J ends, which lost 5 bases and 0 bases, there was a span of 11 bases. CDR1 is SGHVS and CDR2 is FQNEAQ in the germline V gene.

CDR3 bases: TGTGCCAGCAGTGAAGGTCCGTATAATGAAAAACTGTTTTTT. This sequence encodes CASSEGPYNEKLFF. This rearrangement joins TRBV6-1 to TRBJ1-4; D is undetermined. The V end was cut by 1 base, the J end by 4 bases, with 7 bases between. Germline assignment: CDR1 MNHNS and CDR2 SASEGT. The CDR3 has 14 residues.

This clone was recorded a few times. The chain recombines TRBV6-6 with TRBJ1-2; TRBD1 agrees at 7 bases. The CDR3 is made up of 16 amino acids. Per the germline V gene, CDR1 is MNHNY and CDR2 is SVGAGI (reference sequence). J lost 1 base, V lost 6 bases, and 11 bases had no gene match. The CDR3 region is CASRSGDRRLNYGYTF. CDR3 DNA sequence: TGTGCCAGCAGGTCGGGGGACAGAAGACTTAACTATGGCTACACCTTC.

This chain joins TRBV21-1 and TRBJ1-1. TRBV21-1 represents a pseudogene. The CDR3 sequence is 17 residues long. DNA for the CDR3: TGTGCCAGCAGCAAAGCGTGGCCTGGGGGGGCCGACACTGAAGCTTTCTTT. Translating it yields CASSKAWPGGADTEAFF.

V and J are TRBV30 and TRBJ1-4, with unresolved D. V shed 7 bases and J shed 0 bases, with 12 bases lying between them. The CDR3 has 14 residues. Germline CDR1 is GTSNPN and CDR2 is SVGIG (reference sequence). The CDR3 nucleotides read TGTGCCTCTAAATCCGGGGCAACTAATGAAAAACTGTTTTTT. It is translated as CASKSGATNEKLFF.

The J gene is TRBJ2-1, the V gene TRBV7-9, with D uncertain. Germline V gene lookup returns CDR1 SEHNR and CDR2 FQNEAQ (reference sequence). With 2 bases removed from V and 7 bases from J, the gap between germline ends came to 9 bases. The CDR3 length is 13 residues. CDR3 amino acids: CASSLIFGNEQFF. The CDR3 coding sequence is TGTGCCAGCAGCTTAATCTTCGGGAATGAGCAGTTCTTC.

CDR3 nucleotide sequence: TGTGCCAGCAGCCGGTGGGGGCTACCCTACGAGCAGTACTTC. Its protein is CASSRWGLPYEQYF. The chain recombines TRBV9 with TRBJ2-7; tentatively, D is TRBD1 (6 bases). Trimming stripped 4 bases from V and 2 bases from J, with 13 bases between. CDR1 is SGDLS and CDR2 is YYNGEE in the germline V gene. The CDR3 is 14 residues long. The complete variable domain, with remaining parts taken from reference TRBV9 and TRBJ2-7, reads DSGVTQTPKHLITATGQRVTLRCSPRSGDLSVYWYQQSLDQGLQFLIQYYNGEERAKGNILERFSAQQFPDLHSELNLSSLELGDSALYFCASSRWGLPYEQYFGPGTRLTVT.

The CDR3 region is CATSRDLFSGGAKDTQYF. Here the CDR3 DNA reads TGTGCCACCAGCAGAGATCTCTTTAGCGGGGGGGCCAAAGATACGCAGTATTTT. V and J are TRBV15 and TRBJ2-3; 11 bases map to TRBD2. V shed 0 bases and J 5 bases; nucleotides not matched to a gene: 10. CDR3 length equals 18 residues. CDR1 and CDR2 from the germline V gene are LNHNV and YYDKDF (reference sequence).

This sequence joins TRBV28 and TRBJ1-5; 9 nucleotides align to TRBD1. CDR1 is MDHEN and CDR2 is SYDVKM in the germline V gene. This CDR3 has 18 residues. V gave up 5 bases and J gave up 0 bases; unmatched junction bases: 11. CDR3 sequence: CASSTDGDRAYSNQPQHF. CDR3 nucleotides: TGTGCCAGCAGTACCGACGGGGACAGGGCTTATAGCAATCAGCCCCAGCATTTT.

Many counts were recorded for this clone. The V and J genes are TRBV7-6 and TRBJ1-1, with a weak D call TRBD1 (5 bases). The ends were cut back, 7 bases at V and 4 bases at J, with 19 bases in the middle. The CDR3 sequence is 15 residues long. The germline gives CDR1 SGHVS, CDR2 FNYEAQ. The DNA of the CDR3 is TGTGCCAGCACCACCTTCGGGGGAGGCGGCACTGAAGCTTTCTTT. This codes for CASTTFGGGGTEAFF.

The genes are TRBV2 and TRBJ2-5; TRBD1 matches at 7 bases. V gave up 9 bases and J gave up 5 bases; unmatched junction bases: 12. CDR3 length: 14 residues. Germline CDR1 is SNHLY and CDR2 is FYNNEI. CDR3 DNA sequence: TGTGCCAGTGAAGGGGGCGCAATTGGTGAGACCCAGTACTTC. Protein sequence: CASEGGAIGETQYF.

This chain uses TRBV21-1 with TRBJ2-3; TRBD2 is the table's D call and was not checked against the DNA. TRBV21-1 is tagged as a pseudogene. The CDR3 length is 19 residues. This chain's CDR3 is CASIIDGLAGGPDTDTQYF. For the CDR3, the DNA is TGTGCCAGCATTATCGATGGACTAGCGGGAGGCCCAGACACAGATACGCAGTATTTT.

The rearrangement links TRBV6-5 to TRBJ2-2; D gene unclear. Between the trimmed V and J ends, which lost 2 bases and 0 bases, there was a span of 7 bases. Per germline, CDR1 MNHEY and CDR2 SVGAGI. The CDR3 length is 15 residues. This chain's CDR3 is CASSYAGSNTGELFF. CDR3 nucleotides: TGTGCCAGCAGTTACGCAGGCTCGAACACCGGGGAGCTGTTTTTT.

The rearrangement links TRBV14 to TRBJ1-4, with 8 bases matching TRBD1. CDR1 and CDR2 from the germline V gene are SGHDN and FVKESK. The CDR3 has 18 residues. The ends lost 0 bases at V and 4 bases at J; junction bases unmatched: 10. The CDR3 sequence: CASSQDWIGQGVNEKLFF. As DNA, the CDR3 is TGTGCCAGCAGCCAAGATTGGATTGGACAGGGAGTTAATGAAAAACTGTTTTTT.

The chain has TRBV24-1 and TRBJ1-2; 8 bases align to TRBD1. The CDR3 is made up of 15 amino acids. The junction had 3 bases not matched to a gene; V was cut back by 2 bases and J by 2 bases. The V gene's germline CDR1 is KGHDR and CDR2 SFDVKD. The CDR3 nucleotides read TGTGCCACCAGTGATTACAGGGGGGGCAACTATGGCTACACCTTC. This gives the protein CATSDYRGGNYGYTF.

V is TRBV30 and J is TRBJ2-7; D is perhaps TRBD1 (5 bases). V was clipped by 4 bases and J by 1 base, with 14 bases between them. Germline V gene lookup returns CDR1 GTSNPN and CDR2 SVGIG (reference sequence). The CDR3 extends over 14 amino acids. The CDR3 loop reads CAWNSRQGSYEQYF. The CDR3 nucleotides read TGTGCCTGGAATTCACGCCAGGGATCCTACGAGCAGTACTTC.

The chain is built from TRBV6-2 or TRBV6-3 and TRBJ1-2; D may be TRBD1 (6 bases). V lost 5 bases to trimming and J lost 8 bases, with 21 bases between them. Germline lookup yields CDR1 MNHEY and CDR2 SVGEGT. The CDR3 extends over 15 amino acids. Here the CDR3 reads CASSGVSGARFGYTF. CDR3 DNA: TGTGCCAGCAGTGGTGTGTCAGGGGCGCGATTCGGCTACACCTTC.

This chain joins TRBV7-2 and TRBJ1-1; 8 positions match TRBD1. The CDR3 is 18 residues long. With V trimmed by 1 base and J by 4 bases, 14 bases remained unmatched. Germline CDR1 is SGHTA and CDR2 is FQGNSA. CDR3 residues: CASSLGGADRALGTEAFF. The CDR3 nucleotides read TGTGCCAGCAGCTTAGGAGGGGCGGACAGGGCCCTTGGCACTGAAGCTTTCTTT.

The chain has TRBV11-2 and TRBJ2-1; TRBD1 agrees at 7 bases. The germline V gene encodes CDR1 SGHAT and CDR2 FQNNGV. The CDR3 runs to 16 residues. The V segment lost 5 bases and the J segment 4 bases; nucleotides outside the gene matches: 11. This CDR3 is CASSHDGTVWYNEQFF. In DNA, the CDR3 is TGTGCCAGCAGCCACGACGGGACAGTTTGGTACAATGAGCAGTTCTTC.